This T cell receptor beta chain was sequenced during a study of shared T cell receptors in the human thymus. Produced via immunoSEQ multiplex PCR; TCRdb's table is partial and in-frame only. The table shows about 540,000 clones, with approximately 80% occurring only once. CDR3 size: 17 residues. From germline, CDR1 is LGHNA and CDR2 YSLEER. The V and J ends lost 0 bases and 5 bases, in that order; junction bases with no gene match: 9. The sample also formed part of further work on human thymus T cells. As that report states: Resections obtained during corrective heart surgery supplied the thymus tissue. Seemingly biased V and J gene usage marked thymic and blood repertoires. Unrelated people showed highly overlapping thymic repertoires, related research reported.

The sequence derives from a boy in the first two years of life with a congenital heart defect. Sequencing used thymocytes. V usage is TRBV4-3 and J usage is TRBJ2-3, with TRBD2 matching over 9 bases. CDR3 loop: CASSQDGASGNRDTQYF. The CDR3, as DNA: TGCGCCAGCAGCCAAGATGGGGCTAGCGGGAACCGAGATACGCAGTATTTT.